Listed below are T cell receptor beta chains from one sample, sequenced in a study of cytomegalovirus exposure and HLA in healthy donors. Data came from immunoSEQ multiplex PCR; TCRdb stores just in-frame clones and leaves some out. The table lists 70,000 to 90,000 clones, roughly 73% of them singletons. The sequencing sample was made of PBMCs. The receptors shown here come from a man aged 35-49 years in good health and CMV-seronegative. Each CDR3 is given with its conserved first and last residue. Each record gives: clone size, D gene, V gene, J gene, CDR3 DNA, CDR3 protein. A D gene is named only where the DNA matches it firmly. Only some rows state a clone size, as once, few, many or a class for expanded clones.

NA	TRBD2	TRBV6-5	TRBJ2-7	TGTGCCAGCGGTAGCGGGAACCACGAGCAGTACTTC	CASGSGNHEQYF
NA	NA	TRBV6-5	TRBJ1-5	TGTGCCAGCCGGGGGGTCAATCAGCCCCAGCATTTT	CASRGVNQPQHF
NA	NA	TRBV29-1	TRBJ2-1	TGCAGCCACCGGGACTTCTATGAGCAGTTCTTC	CSHRDFYEQFF
NA	TRBD2	TRBV29-1	TRBJ2-7	TGCAGCGTTGAAGGGACTAGCGGGAGGCACGAGCAGTACTTC	CSVEGTSGRHEQYF
NA	NA	TRBV2	TRBJ1-2	TGTGCCGCTGGCTATCAGGATACTCGCTATGGCTACACCTTC	CAAGYQDTRYGYTF
NA	TRBD2	TRBV6-5	TRBJ2-7	TGTGCCAGCAGTCTAGCGGCTCAGTTTGAGCAGTACTTC	CASSLAAQFEQYF
NA	TRBD2	TRBV10-3	TRBJ2-5	TGTGCCATCAGTGGTACTAGCGGCCAAGAGACCCAGTACTTC	CAISGTSGQETQYF
NA	NA	TRBV28	TRBJ1-4	TGTGCCAGCAGCGCCCAGGGGTCGGGAAAACTGTTTTTT	CASSAQGSGKLFF
NA	NA	TRBV9	TRBJ2-1	TGTGCCAGCAGCGTAGCGGAGGGCTCAGGCAATGAGCAGTTCTTC	CASSVAEGSGNEQFF
NA	TRBD1	TRBV29-1	TRBJ1-1	TGCAGCGTATTGACAGGGACCACTGAAGCTTTCTTT	CSVLTGTTEAFF
NA	TRBD1	TRBV2	TRBJ1-1	TGTGCCAGCAGCCGGGACAGGAACACTGAAGCTTTCTTT	CASSRDRNTEAFF
NA	NA	TRBV30	TRBJ2-2	TGTGCCTGGAGTGATTCGGGGTACACCGGGGAGCTGTTTTTT	CAWSDSGYTGELFF
once	TRBD1	TRBV29-1	TRBJ2-6	TGCAGCGCCGAAGACAGGGCGCTTGGGGCCAACGTCCTGACTTTC	CSAEDRALGANVLTF
NA	NA	TRBV6-5	TRBJ1-1	TGTGCCAGCGGAGCGGGGACTAGGGGGACTGAAGCTTTCTTT	CASGAGTRGTEAFF
NA	NA	TRBV14	TRBJ1-1	TGTGCCAGCAGTCGCGGGGACACTGAAGCTTTCTTT	CASSRGDTEAFF
NA	TRBD2	TRBV6-5	TRBJ2-1	TGTGCCAGCCGACTAGCGGGGGGGATGTACAATGAGCAGTTCTTC	CASRLAGGMYNEQFF
NA	NA	TRBV10-3	TRBJ1-2	TGTGCCATCAGTGCAGGGGCCAACTATGGCTACACCTTC	CAISAGANYGYTF
NA	TRBD1	TRBV6-5	TRBJ1-2	TGTGCCAGCAGTTACTCGTCGGGACAGGTGAACTATGGCTACACCTTC	CASSYSSGQVNYGYTF
NA	NA	TRBV7-6	TRBJ1-1	TGTGCCAGCAGCTTGGGCCAGACGGACACTGAAGCTTTCTTT	CASSLGQTDTEAFF
few	TRBD2	TRBV4-1	TRBJ2-3	TGCGCCAGCAGCCAACCTGCTCTAGCGGGGAGCACAGATACGCAGTATTTT	CASSQPALAGSTDTQYF
NA	NA	TRBV11-2	TRBJ2-5	TGTGCCAGCAGCTTCAAAGGACAGCATCAAGAGACCCAGTACTTC	CASSFKGQHQETQYF
NA	NA	TRBV7-9	TRBJ1-6	TGTGCCAGCAGCTTAGGCGGATCACCCCTCCACTTT	CASSLGGSPLHF
NA	NA	TRBV2	TRBJ1-5	TGTGCCAGCAGTGCCCAGGGTTGGGGCAATCAGCCCCAGCATTTT	CASSAQGWGNQPQHF
NA	NA	TRBV11-1	TRBJ1-2	TGTGCCAGCAGCTTACGGGATAACTATGGCTACACCTTC	CASSLRDNYGYTF
NA	NA	TRBV18	TRBJ1-6	TGTGCCAGCTCACCAATGCAGGGCACAAACTATAATTCACCCCTCCACTTT	CASSPMQGTNYNSPLHF
NA	TRBD1	TRBV5-1	TRBJ2-3	TGCGCCAGCAGCTCAACAGGGGGCCCCTCAATTGGCACAGATACGCAGTATTTT	CASSSTGGPSIGTDTQYF